The 20 T cell receptor beta chains below were found in one sample sequenced in a study of human T cells and chemical hapten exposure. TCRdb ran MiXCR on the RACE reads and lists one entry per CDR3 protein. Of 65,000 to 95,000 distinct CDR3 sequences in the sample, approximately 8.1% were seen once. Time point denoted: healthy volunteer bleed at 6 weeks. It was unfractionated whole blood from which total RNA was extracted. Sequenced sample: whole blood. The source is a female donor in good health. Some clones in this sample may be carry-over from other donors' samples.

The sample holds many counts of this clonotype. This chain joins TRBV5-1 and TRBJ1-6, with unresolved D. CDR1 is SGHRS and CDR2 is YFSETQ in the germline V gene. V lost 0 bases and J lost 3, with 13 bases in between. This CDR3 has 17 amino acids. The DNA for the CDR3 is TGCGCCAGCAGCTTGGCCGCTGGTGAAGACTATAATTCACCCCTCCACTTT. It translates to CASSLAAGEDYNSPLHF.

This clonotype has a count of ten or more. The rearrangement uses TRBV12-3 or TRBV12-4 and TRBJ2-3; 12 bases match TRBD2. This CDR3 contains 20 residues. The V gene end was trimmed by 3 bases and the J gene end by 5 bases; junction bases not matched to a gene: 18. CDR3 loop: CASSFSMTSGGQNVKDTQYF. For the CDR3, the DNA is TGTGCCAGCAGTTTTAGCATGACTAGCGGGGGCCAAAACGTTAAAGATACGCAGTATTTT.

This clonotype was recorded many times. The chain employs TRBV6-6 and TRBJ1-5; D possibly corresponds to TRBD1 (5 bases). V lost 6 bases and J 6 bases, leaving 18 bases between the germline ends. The germline gives CDR1 MNHNY, CDR2 SVGAGI (reference sequence). The CDR3 loop spans 15 amino acids. In DNA, the CDR3 is TGTGCCAGCAGCTACGAGAATGCAGGGTTTCAGCCCCAGCATTTT. It yields the protein CASSYENAGFQPQHF.

In its sample, this clonotype was seen many times. This rearrangement joins TRBV12-3 or TRBV12-4 to TRBJ2-1, with D perhaps assigned TRBD1 or TRBD2 (5 bases each). Trimming took off 7 bases at V and 0 bases at J, with 10 bases between the two ends. The CDR3 sequence is 14 residues long. CDR3 loop: CASIKGSSYNEQFF. CDR3 nucleotide sequence: TGTGCCAGCATTAAGGGGAGCTCCTACAATGAGCAGTTCTTC.

This chain connects TRBV5-4 to TRBJ2-2; perhaps TRBD1 as D (5 bases). Germline CDR1 reads SGHNT; CDR2 reads YYREEE (reference sequence). Deletions cut 0 bases from V and 6 bases from J, with 9 bases between. This CDR3 spans 14 amino acids. The CDR3 is CASSLGQGSGELFF. The CDR3 DNA reads as TGTGCCAGCAGCTTGGGTCAGGGATCCGGGGAGCTGTTTTTT.

This clonotype has only a few counts. J is TRBJ2-3 and V is TRBV12-3 or TRBV12-4, with TRBD1 matching over 9 bases. V gave up 4 bases and J gave up 8 bases; unmatched junction bases: 10. The CDR3 has 15 residues. The CDR3 DNA reads TGTGCCAGCAGTTCGACAGGGGGATATAGGGGTACGCAGTATTTT. It is translated as CASSSTGGYRGTQYF.

To note about this clonotype: One end of the junction is discordant with germline, which a read error may explain. The rearrangement links TRBV6-5 to TRBJ1-4, with TRBD1 matching 8 bases. The germline gives CDR1 MNHEY, CDR2 SVGAGI. The CDR3 loop spans 14 amino acids. CDR3 region: CTSSRDRGGEKLFF. As DNA, the CDR3 is TGTACCAGCAGTCGTGACAGGGGAGGGGAAAAACTGTTTTTT.

Ten or more counts support this clonotype. The chain uses TRBV29-1 and TRBJ1-1; D call uncertain. Trimming shortened V by 3 bases and J by 5 bases, and 19 bases separated the two germline ends. Germline assignment: CDR1 SQVTM and CDR2 ANQGSEA. The CDR3 consists of 15 residues. This CDR3 is CSVERDSGSWTEAFF. The CDR3 DNA follows: TGCAGCGTTGAGCGGGATTCGGGGAGTTGGACTGAAGCTTTCTTT.

This chain connects TRBV6-6 to TRBJ2-3, with 11 bases lining up with TRBD1. The V segment lost 8 bases and the J segment 2 bases; nucleotides outside the gene matches: 6. This CDR3 contains 15 residues. Germline V lookup: CDR1 MNHNY, CDR2 SVGAGI (reference sequence). CDR3 DNA: TGTGCCAGCTACTGGACAGGGGGCTCCACAGATACGCAGTATTTT. Protein product: CASYWTGGSTDTQYF.

This chain joins TRBV5-1 and TRBJ1-6; 8 bases match TRBD1. Germline V lookup: CDR1 SGHRS, CDR2 YFSETQ. The V segment lost 0 bases and the J segment 4 bases; nucleotides outside the gene matches: 3. This CDR3 comprises 16 residues. CDR3 amino acids: CASSLETGAYNSPLHF. The CDR3 bases are TGCGCCAGCAGCTTGGAGACAGGGGCTTATAATTCACCCCTCCACTTT. Full variable domain (rest looked up from reference TRBV5-1 and TRBJ1-6): KAGVTQTPRYLIKTRGQQVTLSCSPISGHRSVSWYQQTPGQGLQFLFEYFSETQRNKGNFPGRFSGRQFSNSRSEMNVSTLELGDSALYLCASSLETGAYNSPLHFGNGTRLTVT.

In its sample, this clonotype was seen many times. The chain couples TRBV12-3 or TRBV12-4 to TRBJ1-5; D unclear. Trimming took 2 bases from V and 5 from J, leaving 19 bases between them. This CDR3 has 17 residues. The CDR3 DNA is TGTGCCAGCAGTTTATACCCTCCCCGGATCTCGGATCAGCCCCAGCATTTT. Amino acids: CASSLYPPRISDQPQHF.

The rearrangement joins TRBV27 to TRBJ1-1, with no clear D. The germline V and J ends were trimmed by 3 bases and 3 bases, with 8 bases remaining between them. This CDR3 comprises 13 residues. The germline V gene encodes CDR1 MNHEY and CDR2 SMNVEV (reference sequence). As DNA, the CDR3 is TGTGCCAGCAGTTTTCCGGGTCACACTGAAGCTTTCTTT. It specifies CASSFPGHTEAFF.

The sample holds many counts of this clonotype. This rearrangement joins TRBV2 to TRBJ2-3; D gene ambiguous. The CDR3 sequence is 14 residues long. Germline assignment: CDR1 SNHLY and CDR2 FYNNEI. Trimming left V 6 bases short and J 1 base short, with 11 bases between. CDR3 coding DNA: TGTGCCAGCAGCAATCTAAGACGCACAGATACGCAGTATTTT. It encodes CASSNLRRTDTQYF.

The chain has TRBV6-6 and TRBJ2-3, with a weak D call TRBD1 (8 bases). CDR1 MNHNY and CDR2 SVGAGI come from the germline V gene (reference sequence). V lost 3 bases and J 15 bases, leaving 16 bases between the germline ends. The CDR3 is 12 residues long. The CDR3 DNA sequence: TGTGCCAGCAGTTATCCGACAGGGGAGGGCTATTTT. This gives the protein CASSYPTGEGYF.

This clonotype ranks as medium-sized. The CDR3 DNA follows: TGTGCCAGCAGTATGGACGGAGACACCGGGGAGCTGTTTTTT. Translated, it gives CASSMDGDTGELFF. The genes are TRBV6-4 and TRBJ2-2; D gene ambiguous. The length of the CDR3 is 14 residues. Germline values: CDR1 MRHNA, CDR2 SNTAGT. Trimming stripped 5 bases from V and 3 bases from J, with 10 bases between.

The V call is TRBV5-1, the J call TRBJ1-4; D gene ambiguous. Germline values: CDR1 SGHRS, CDR2 YFSETQ. This CDR3 spans 15 amino acids. Trimming removed 0 bases from V and 3 bases from J, with 9 bases in between. CDR3 region: CASSLAWQPNEKLFF. The CDR3 nucleotides read TGCGCCAGCAGCTTGGCTTGGCAACCTAATGAAAAACTGTTTTTT.

This clonotype was observed many times. The chain is built from TRBV6-5 and TRBJ1-4; D possibly corresponds to TRBD1 (5 bases). The CDR3 extends over 15 amino acids. Trimming removed 1 base from V and 5 bases from J, with 11 bases in between. From germline, CDR1 is MNHEY and CDR2 SVGAGI. The CDR3 coding sequence is TGTGCCAGCAGTTACTACCGACAGAAAAATGAAAAACTGTTTTTT. Residues: CASSYYRQKNEKLFF.

This clonotype was seen ten or more times. V and J are TRBV20-1 and TRBJ2-3; TRBD2 matches 10 bases. V was pared by 7 bases and J by 4 bases, with 11 bases of the junction left unmatched. This CDR3 has 15 residues. The germline V gene encodes CDR1 DFQATT and CDR2 SNEGSKA (reference sequence). CDR3: CSVSPSGGAADTQYF. The CDR3 DNA sequence: TGCAGTGTCAGTCCGAGCGGGGGGGCGGCAGATACGCAGTATTTT.

The chain joins TRBV20-1 to TRBJ2-7; D is unclear. The CDR3 totals 13 residues. Per germline, CDR1 DFQATT and CDR2 SNEGSKA (reference sequence). V dropped 0 bases and J dropped 2 bases, with 8 bases sitting between them. Written as DNA, the CDR3 is TGCAGTGCTAGAGAGAGTTCACCCTACGAGCAGTACTTC. It codes for CSARESSPYEQYF.

This chain links TRBV20-1 with TRBJ2-7; the match to TRBD2 covers 10 bases. Trimming at V came to 5 bases and at J to 6 bases, leaving 13 bases not matched to a gene. The germline CDR1 and CDR2 sequences are DFQATT and SNEGSKA (reference sequence). The CDR3 has 15 residues. The CDR3 reads CSAPGEAGGPTEQYF. In DNA form, the CDR3 reads TGCAGTGCTCCCGGGGAAGCGGGGGGGCCCACCGAGCAGTACTTC.